This entry is about one T cell receptor beta chain. TCRdb called the 5' RACE reads again in MiXCR, with one record for every CDR3 protein. The sample yields 400,000 or so distinct CDR3 sequences, 20% seen once. These data belong to a study of T-cell memory formation after mild COVID-19. The CDR3 is made up of 13 amino acids. The germline CDR1 and CDR2 sequences are MGHRA and YSYEKL. The V end was cut by 1 base, the J end by 6 bases, with 7 bases between. The chain recombines TRBV4-1 with TRBJ2-1; D unclear. The sequence derives from an adult woman who had mild COVID-19 (a few samples of this study predate the infection). Cell type and time point are not known. The sequencing sample was made of PBMCs or a T cell subset sorted from them (not recorded which). The chain's CDR3 is CASSQGLGNEQFF. The CDR3 nucleotides read TGCGCCAGCAGCCAAGGCTTAGGCAATGAGCAGTTCTTC.